This passage covers 6 T cell receptor beta chains from one sample sequenced in a study of early T cells in non-severe SARS-CoV-2 infection. MiXCR, run by TCRdb on the 5' RACE reads, gives a single entry per CDR3 protein. The sample lists about 20,000 distinct CDR3 sequences, around 3.5% seen once, with about 6% in the top ten. Sequenced sample: whole blood. The receptor set was obtained from an adult who was a healthcare worker with PCR-confirmed SARS-CoV-2 infection or an uninfected control (not recorded which).

This clonotype has a handful of counts. The chain is built from TRBV5-1 and TRBJ2-3; tentatively, D is TRBD1 or TRBD2 (5 bases each). The CDR3 is made up of 14 amino acids. CDR1 is SGHRS, CDR2 YFSETQ, per germline. Trimming removed 0 bases from V and 1 base from J, with 6 bases in between. The CDR3 region is CASSLAGRTDTQYF. CDR3 nucleotide sequence: TGCGCCAGCAGCTTGGCGGGACGCACAGATACGCAGTATTTT.

This clonotype appeared many times. The V and J genes are TRBV25-1 and TRBJ1-3, with a possible D match to TRBD1 (5 bases). The CDR3 runs to 15 residues. V was cut by 4 bases and J by 0 bases, with 10 bases left in between. Germline lookup yields CDR1 MGHDK and CDR2 SYGVNS. The CDR3 region has the DNA TGTGCCAGCAGTGGGGACGGAAGCTCTGGAAACACCATATATTTT. Its protein is CASSGDGSSGNTIYF.

This clonotype occurred many times. This chain joins TRBV4-3 and TRBJ2-7; D is undetermined. With 3 bases removed from V and 3 bases from J, the gap between germline ends came to 15 bases. The CDR3 has 15 residues. Germline V lookup: CDR1 LGHNA, CDR2 YSLEER. The CDR3 DNA follows: TGCGCCAGCAGCCAGAAACTCCAGTCCGGCTACGAGCAGTACTTC. Amino acid sequence: CASSQKLQSGYEQYF.

This clonotype was counted at least ten times. V usage is TRBV7-6 and J usage is TRBJ2-7; D unclear. The ends were cut back, 3 bases at V and 5 bases at J, with 11 bases in the middle. This CDR3 contains 13 residues. The germline V gene encodes CDR1 SGHVS and CDR2 FNYEAQ. CDR3 sequence (DNA): TGTGCCAGCAGCTTCCTGGGGTGGAACGAGCAGTACTTC. Translation gives CASSFLGWNEQYF.

This clonotype came up many times. This rearrangement joins TRBV20-1 to TRBJ2-5, with 9 bases fitting TRBD1. The CDR3 is 15 amino acids. V shed 5 bases, J shed 2 bases, and the junction held 9 bases outside the gene matches. Germline V gives CDR1 DFQATT, CDR2 SNEGSKA (reference sequence). CDR3 sequence (DNA): TGCAGTGCTGCCCCACCGGGACAGGGACAAGAGACCCAGTACTTC. It codes for CSAAPPGQGQETQYF.

This clonotype has ten or more counts. This rearrangement joins TRBV29-1 to TRBJ1-3, with TRBD1 matching 7 bases. V shed 6 bases and J 0 bases; nucleotides not matched to a gene: 2. This CDR3 spans 13 amino acids. The germline V gene has CDR1 SQVTM and CDR2 ANQGSEA. CDR3 sequence: CSVGQPSGNTIYF. The CDR3 coding sequence is TGCAGCGTGGGACAGCCCTCTGGAAACACCATATATTTT. The whole variable domain, remainder taken from reference TRBV29-1 and TRBJ1-3, is SAVISQKPSRDICQRGTSLTIQCQVDSQVTMMFWYRQQPGQSLTLIATANQGSEATYESGFVIDKFPISRPNLTFSTLTVSNMSPEDSSIYLCSVGQPSGNTIYFGEGSWLTVV.